This T cell receptor (beta chain) stems from a study of tissue T cells after allogeneic stem cell transplantation. J gave up 7 bases and V 4 bases, and 8 bases lay outside the gene matches. Per the germline V gene, CDR1 is SGHDN and CDR2 is FVKESK. CDR3 length equals 15 residues. The assay was immunoSEQ multiplex PCR, and TCRdb's table has in-frame clones only and misses some. The top ten clones hold about 23% of a sample with about 1,300 clones, roughly 73% of them seen once. Material: stomach tissue, obtained at autopsy. J is TRBJ1-3 and V is TRBV14, with TRBD1 matching over 9 bases. The receptor was isolated from a male patient aged 40 to 70 with steroid-refractory graft-versus-host disease after an allogeneic stem cell transplant. Some of these T cells may belong to the graft donor. The CDR3 is CASSPFPGQGNTIYF. The CDR3 bases are TGTGCCAGCAGCCCTTTTCCAGGACAGGGGAACACCATATATTTT.